These 31 T cell receptor beta chains originate from one sample sequenced in a study of blood T cell repertoires in COVID-19. Sequencing was performed with immunoSEQ multiplex PCR; in TCRdb, only in-frame clones are kept and a portion is missing. Of around 200,000 clones in the sample, roughly 88% are singletons; the top ten hold 3% to 4.5%. Sequencing used PBMCs or T cells enriched from blood (not recorded which). All receptors come from a woman between 35 and 50 years old with acute COVID-19.

With regard to this clone: This specimen includes other DNA sequences encoding the same CDR3. The chain combines TRBV15 with TRBJ2-5; 7 bases are shared with TRBD2. V lost 0 bases, J lost 5 bases, and 3 bases stayed unmatched. Germline V gene data show CDR1 as LNHNV and CDR2 as YYDKDF (reference sequence). There are 14 residues in the CDR3. DNA of the CDR3: TGTGCCACCAGCAGAGATCTGGGGGGGGAGACCCAGTACTTC. Amino acids: CATSRDLGGETQYF.

Here the CDR3 reads CASSFWEGTEAFF. In DNA form, the CDR3 reads TGTGCCAGCAGCTTCTGGGAGGGCACTGAAGCTTTCTTT. The chain carries TRBV5-5 and TRBJ1-1, with no clear D. Looked up from germline, CDR1 is SGHKS and CDR2 is YYEKEE (reference sequence). The length of the CDR3 is 13 residues. Trimming removed 2 bases at V and 4 bases at J, with 9 bases between.

The chain employs TRBV10-2 and TRBJ1-2; D is perhaps TRBD1 (5 bases). Germline CDR1 WSHSY, CDR2 SAAADI. The V end lost 7 bases, the J end lost 6 bases, and 12 bases lay between the germline ends. This CDR3 is built from 12 residues. The CDR3 region is CASTSGGDGYTF. The CDR3 DNA follows: TGCGCCAGCACCTCTGGGGGGGATGGCTACACCTTC.

The chain employs TRBV11-2 and TRBJ2-1; TRBD1 might be the D (5 bases). The V end was cut by 0 bases, the J end by 15 bases, with 18 bases between. In germline, CDR1 is SGHAT, CDR2 FQNNGV. CDR3 length equals 14 residues. This chain's CDR3 is CASSLDWQGHSAFF. In DNA, the CDR3 is TGTGCCAGCAGCTTAGATTGGCAGGGCCATAGTGCGTTCTTC.

The chain recombines TRBV6-5 with TRBJ2-7, with 9 bases lining up with TRBD2. Germline CDR1 MNHEY, CDR2 SVGAGI. V was clipped by 4 bases and J by 0 bases; unmatched bases: 4. The CDR3 spans 15 residues. CDR3: CASSSGSGGSYEQYF. CDR3 nucleotides: TGTGCCAGCAGTTCGGGTAGCGGGGGCTCCTACGAGCAGTACTTC.

CDR3 sequence: CASSEGSVNTEAFF. CDR3 nucleotides: TGCGCCAGCAGTGAAGGGAGTGTGAACACTGAAGCTTTCTTT. The V gene is TRBV10-1, the J gene TRBJ1-1, with unresolved D. Trimming took off 3 bases at V and 0 bases at J, with 8 bases between the two ends. The CDR3 consists of 14 residues. Germline CDR1 reads WNHNN; CDR2 reads SYGVQD (reference sequence).

In its sample, this clone was seen once. The chain joins TRBV7-9 to TRBJ1-2, with 9 bases aligning to TRBD1. The germline V gene has CDR1 SEHNR and CDR2 FQNEAQ (reference sequence). The CDR3 is made up of 13 amino acids. The V gene end was trimmed by 7 bases and the J gene end by 6 bases; junction bases not matched to a gene: 6. The CDR3 loop reads CASTGQGSDGYTF. The CDR3 DNA reads as TGTGCCAGCACCGGACAGGGGTCGGATGGCTACACCTTC.

The rearrangement joins TRBV14 to TRBJ1-1; maybe TRBD1 (5 bases). V was cut by 0 bases and J by 1 base, with 18 bases left in between. The CDR3 contains 18 residues. Germline V gene lookup returns CDR1 SGHDN and CDR2 FVKESK. CDR3 sequence: CASSQEGGWGISNTEAFF. CDR3 sequence (DNA): TGTGCCAGCAGCCAAGAGGGTGGGTGGGGCATATCGAACACTGAAGCTTTCTTT.

V is TRBV10-3 and J is TRBJ2-2, with TRBD2 identical over 13 bases. This CDR3 spans 16 amino acids. CDR1 is ENHRY and CDR2 is SYGVKD in the germline V gene. V was pared by 4 bases and J by 7 bases, with 6 bases of the junction left unmatched. This CDR3 reads CAISVGTSGVSGELFF. The CDR3 region has the DNA TGTGCCATCAGTGTTGGGACTAGCGGGGTTAGCGGGGAGCTGTTTTTT.

The chain is built from TRBV25-1 and TRBJ2-5; 12 bases map to TRBD2. V gave up 2 bases and J gave up 1 base; unmatched junction bases: 2. Germline assignment: CDR1 MGHDK and CDR2 SYGVNS. The CDR3 totals 16 residues. CDR3 protein: CASSEKTSGGQETQYF. DNA for the CDR3: TGTGCCAGCAGTGAAAAGACTAGCGGGGGCCAAGAGACCCAGTACTTC.

The V gene is TRBV19, the J gene TRBJ2-5, with TRBD2 as a possible D gene (7 bases). The CDR3 loop spans 15 amino acids. CDR1 is LNHDA, CDR2 SQIVND, per germline (reference sequence). V lost 3 bases to trimming and J lost 5 bases, with 16 bases between them. The chain's CDR3 is CASSIYSGGAETQYF. CDR3 in DNA: TGTGCCAGTAGTATCTACTCTGGGGGGGCGGAGACCCAGTACTTC.

The chain uses TRBV14 and TRBJ2-3, with D perhaps matching TRBD1 (6 bases). Between the trimmed V and J ends, which lost 1 base and 3 bases, there was a span of 17 bases. The CDR3 contains 17 residues. Per germline, CDR1 SGHDN and CDR2 FVKESK. The chain's CDR3 is CASSQGRRDTETDTQYF. In DNA, the CDR3 is TGTGCCAGCAGCCAAGGAAGACGGGACACTGAAACAGATACGCAGTATTTT.

This chain connects TRBV6-5 to TRBJ1-5; D call uncertain. With 1 base removed from V and 5 bases from J, the gap between germline ends came to 6 bases. The germline CDR1 and CDR2 sequences are MNHEY and SVGAGI. The CDR3 has 13 residues. The CDR3 region has the DNA TGTGCCAGCAGTTACTGGCAAGATCAGCCCCAGCATTTT. It is translated as CASSYWQDQPQHF.

The CDR3 protein is CASSTSGDTEAFF. In DNA form, the CDR3 reads TGTGCCAGCAGCACCTCAGGGGACACTGAAGCTTTCTTT. The chain carries TRBV7-9 and TRBJ1-1; tentatively, D is TRBD1 (6 bases). This CDR3 is built from 13 residues. Germline V gene data show CDR1 as SEHNR and CDR2 as FQNEAQ (reference sequence). Deletions cut 5 bases from V and 3 bases from J, with 10 bases between.

V and J are TRBV7-2 and TRBJ1-1; D gene uncertain. Per germline, CDR1 SGHTA and CDR2 FQGNSA. The CDR3 has 14 amino acids. Trimming removed 1 base at V and 0 bases at J, with 6 bases between. CDR3 DNA: TGTGCCAGCAGCTTAGGTGCGGTGAACACTGAAGCTTTCTTT. Protein: CASSLGAVNTEAFF.

The V and J genes are TRBV10-2 and TRBJ2-2, with 9 bases that match TRBD2. Germline loops: CDR1 WSHSY, CDR2 SAAADI. The junction had 5 bases not matched to a gene; V was cut back by 2 bases and J by 4 bases. The CDR3 spans 16 residues. The CDR3 bases are TGCGCCAGCAGTGAGATGAAGCGGGGGGCCACCGGGGAGCTGTTTTTT. This translates into CASSEMKRGATGELFF.

This sequence joins TRBV6-5 and TRBJ1-5; D is perhaps TRBD1 (6 bases). Germline V gene lookup returns CDR1 MNHEY and CDR2 SVGAGI. The CDR3 runs 12 residues. Deletions cut 4 bases from V and 8 bases from J, with 9 bases between. The CDR3 coding sequence is TGTGCCAGCAGTTCCCCAGGGGAGCCCCAGCATTTT. Protein: CASSSPGEPQHF.

Only a few counts were recorded for this clone. The chain employs TRBV13 and TRBJ1-4; 8 bases agree with TRBD1. This CDR3 is 15 amino acids long. CDR1 is PRHDT, CDR2 FYEKMQ, per germline (reference sequence). With 0 bases clipped from V and 10 bases from J, the junction kept 7 bases outside the gene matches. CDR3 loop: CASSLGTGELGKLFF. The CDR3 nucleotides are TGTGCCAGCAGCTTAGGGACAGGGGAATTGGGAAAACTGTTTTTT.

This clone appeared a few times. This chain connects TRBV19 to TRBJ1-1; the match to TRBD1 covers 12 bases. There are 18 residues in the CDR3. The ends lost 3 bases at V and 4 bases at J; junction bases unmatched: 12. CDR1 LNHDA and CDR2 SQIVND come from the germline V gene (reference sequence). CDR3 bases: TGTGCCAGTAGTATCCCAACCGGGACAGGGGGCGTCGGCACTGAAGCTTTCTTT. It encodes CASSIPTGTGGVGTEAFF.

This clone came up a few times. This chain joins TRBV19 and TRBJ1-2; D gene uncertain. The V gene's germline CDR1 is LNHDA and CDR2 SQIVND (reference sequence). V lost 7 bases and J lost 2, with 14 bases in between. The CDR3 has 14 residues. The CDR3: CASTRGGTNYGYTF. DNA of the CDR3: TGTGCCAGTACTCGCGGAGGTACCAACTATGGCTACACCTTC.

The chain combines TRBV12-5 with TRBJ1-6; TRBD1 agrees at 8 bases. CDR1 and CDR2 from the germline V gene are LGHNT and FRNRAP. The CDR3 has 19 residues. Losses at the gene ends were 1 base for V and 6 bases for J; bases not matched to a gene: 14. The CDR3, as DNA: TGTGCTAGTGGTTTGGGACACTTCCTAACAGACAGGGGTAATTCACCCCTCCACTTT. This encodes CASGLGHFLTDRGNSPLHF.

The V gene is TRBV7-9, the J gene TRBJ1-1, with D possibly being TRBD1 (5 bases). There are 14 residues in the CDR3. The ends were cut back, 3 bases at V and 3 bases at J, with 11 bases in the middle. From germline, CDR1 is SEHNR and CDR2 FQNEAQ (reference sequence). The CDR3 sequence: CASSFVREDTEAFF. The DNA of the CDR3 is TGTGCCAGCAGCTTTGTCAGGGAGGACACTGAAGCTTTCTTT.

The chain has TRBV19 and TRBJ1-2; TRBD1 matches at 11 bases. CDR3 size: 13 residues. J lost 8 bases, V lost 6 bases, and 5 bases had no gene match. Germline V gene lookup returns CDR1 LNHDA and CDR2 SQIVND (reference sequence). The CDR3 loop reads CASSLGQGGGYTF. Written as DNA, the CDR3 is TGTGCCAGTAGCTTGGGACAGGGGGGCGGCTACACCTTC.

This rearrangement joins TRBV3-1 (or the pseudogene TRBV3-2) to TRBJ2-1, with D uncertain. Germline-derived CDR1 and CDR2 are LGHDT and YNNKEL (reference sequence). Trimming left V 4 bases short and J 3 bases short, with 4 bases between. The CDR3 is 12 residues long. The CDR3 loop is CASSLHYNEQFF. The CDR3, as DNA: TGTGCCAGCAGCCTTCACTACAATGAGCAGTTCTTC.

This CDR3 reads CASSPTGGEKLFF. The CDR3 DNA reads as TGTGCCAGCAGTCCGACAGGGGGTGAAAAACTGTTTTTT. V usage is TRBV12-3 or TRBV12-4 and J usage is TRBJ1-4; 9 bases are a match to TRBD1. The V and J ends lost 5 bases and 7 bases, in that order; junction bases with no gene match: 2. This CDR3 has 13 amino acids.

V usage is TRBV6-1 and J usage is TRBJ1-2; no firm D call. V was pared by 2 bases and J by 8 bases, with 9 bases between. The germline CDR1 and CDR2 sequences are MNHNS and SASEGT. CDR3 length: 12 residues. CDR3 sequence (DNA): TGTGCCAGCAGTGAACAGGTCATCGGCTACACCTTC. It yields the protein CASSEQVIGYTF.

This clone was seen once. The gene calls are TRBV11-2 and TRBJ1-1, with D unresolved. The CDR3 sequence is 11 residues long. The germline V gene encodes CDR1 SGHAT and CDR2 FQNNGV. V shed 10 bases and J shed 1 base, with 7 bases lying between them. The CDR3 protein is CATRSNTEAFF. The CDR3 DNA is TGTGCCACTCGGTCGAACACTGAAGCTTTCTTT.

The CDR3: CASSFGIPPGNEQFF. The CDR3 bases are TGTGCCAGCAGTTTTGGAATCCCACCGGGAAATGAGCAGTTCTTC. V and J are TRBV27 and TRBJ2-1; TRBD2 is a possible D gene (5 bases). Trimming removed 3 bases from V and 7 bases from J, with 16 bases in between. The CDR3 sequence is 15 residues long. The germline gives CDR1 MNHEY, CDR2 SMNVEV (reference sequence).

This clone appeared a single time. The rearrangement joins TRBV7-9 to TRBJ1-1, with D possibly TRBD1 on 5 matching bases. V was pared by 3 bases and J by 8 bases, with 10 bases between. From germline, CDR1 is SEHNR and CDR2 FQNEAQ (reference sequence). The CDR3 is 12 residues long. CDR3 DNA sequence: TGTGCCAGCAGCTTGACAGTGAAGGAAGCTTTCTTT. Translated, it gives CASSLTVKEAFF.

The V and J genes are TRBV7-9 and TRBJ2-1; D gene unclear. Germline-derived CDR1 and CDR2 are SEHNR and FQNEAQ (reference sequence). Trimming shortened V by 3 bases and J by 3 bases, and 9 bases separated the two germline ends. This CDR3 has 14 residues. The CDR3 sequence is CASSFATLYNEQFF. The CDR3 DNA reads as TGTGCCAGCAGCTTTGCTACCCTCTACAATGAGCAGTTCTTC.

The rearrangement uses TRBV3-1 (or the pseudogene TRBV3-2) and TRBJ2-7; 9 bases are a match to TRBD2. The germline V gene encodes CDR1 LGHDT and CDR2 YNNKEL (reference sequence). After removal of 0 bases from V and 4 bases from J, the junction contained 7 bases not matched to a gene. CDR3 length: 16 amino acids. The CDR3 bases are TGTGCCAGCAGCCAAGATCCGGCGGGGGGGCCTTACGAGCAGTACTTC. Amino acids: CASSQDPAGGPYEQYF.